The rows below give T cell receptor beta chains drawn from one sample of a study of OX40 agonist ivuxolimab in advanced cancers. Sequenced by immunoSEQ multiplex PCR; TCRdb stores in-frame clones only, minus some. The table lists about 32,000 clones, 84% of them singletons. The sequencing here drew on CD4+ or CD8+ T cells sorted from blood, taken in a trial of the OX40 agonist ivuxolimab. The receptors here all came from an adult with an advanced solid tumor such as melanoma, head and neck, liver or kidney cancer. Each CDR3 is given without its conserved first and last residue. The order of the fields is CDR3 length, V gene, CDR3 protein.

12,TRBV27,ASNPGLNTGELF
11,TRBV4-1,ASSPRTGDTQY
12,TRBV7-8,ASSSSPHSYGYT
13,TRBV5-5,ASSSDRGIFYEQY
10,TRBV5-1,ASSFSGEEQY
13,TRBV9,ASSPGTGSTDTQY
14,TRBV18,ASSPPPHRERYGYT
12,TRBV30,AWSSPGANYGYT
14,TRBV5-6,ASSLVGQGARYGYT
13,TRBV19,ASSIFGTGSNEQF
12,TRBV9,ASSPTGAQETQY
12,TRBV30,AWTDSLAKNIQY
12,TRBV28,ASSPGQGAHEQY
14,TRBV15,ATSGIPGVAGNTIY
12,TRBV4-1,ASSQVLAGEEQY
11,TRBV29-1,SAVTGINSPLH
11,TRBV5-6,ASSLGTTYEQY
11,TRBV28,ASSFSFGDTQY
11,TRBV27,ASSLSGNNEQF
12,TRBV11-1,ASSLYGGNYGYT
13,TRBV6-1,ATQGPGGGAREQY
15,TRBV5-1,ASSYTPGLGYTDTQY
12,TRBV7-9,ASSFGGETYEQY
12,TRBV4-1,ASSQEGTDYEQY
12,TRBV6-5,ASSRGFGANVLT
9,TRBV11-2,ASSYLGVQY
13,TRBV4-3,ASSQDPYRDYGYT
11,TRBV27,ASSLAQRGTQY
14,TRBV4-2,ASSQDRPGMNTEAF